The clone carrying this T cell receptor (beta chain) was observed a few times. The antigen remains unidentified. The CDR3 loop spans 15 amino acids. Germline V gives CDR1 SGHRS, CDR2 YFSETQ. Trimming removed 2 bases from V and 5 bases from J; junction bases left unmatched: 8. These data belong to a study of T-cell memory formation after mild COVID-19. Study summary: TCR clusters showed largely donor specificity. Regarding the study as a whole: Pre-infection memory carried some responding clones, suggesting that cross-reactive memory joined. Mainly CM and EM harbored the contracting CD4+ clones; mainly EMRA harbored the CD8+ ones.

After 5'RACE with constant-segment primers, TCR alpha and TCR beta cDNA libraries carrying sample barcodes and UMIs were obtained. In TCRdb, the 5' RACE reads were re-called with MiXCR into one record per CDR3 protein. The sample lists 500,000 to 650,000 distinct CDR3 sequences, less than 25% occurring once. V and J are TRBV5-1 and TRBJ2-5, with 8 bases aligning to TRBD1. The specimen sequenced was PBMCs or a T cell subset sorted from them (not recorded which). This TCR was sampled from an adult woman who had mild COVID-19 (a few samples of this study predate the infection). Cell type and time point are not known. DNA for the CDR3: TGCGCCAGCAGCTTCCTCACAGGGGGAGAGGAGACCCAGTACTTC. Translating it yields CASSFLTGGEETQYF.